These 30 T cell receptor beta chains came from one sample sequenced in a study of OX40 agonist ivuxolimab in advanced cancers. Repertoires were generated with immunoSEQ multiplex PCR, while TCRdb's copy carries only in-frame clones and drops some. Of approximately 68,000 clones in the sample, around nine tenths were seen once. Material: CD4+ or CD8+ T cells sorted from blood, obtained in a trial of the OX40 agonist ivuxolimab. These receptors all come from an adult with an advanced solid tumor such as melanoma, head and neck, liver or kidney cancer.

This clone has only one observation. J is TRBJ2-7 and V is TRBV27, with TRBD1 identical over 7 bases. The ends lost 6 bases at V and 3 bases at J; junction bases unmatched: 11. There are 15 residues in the CDR3. CDR1 is MNHEY, CDR2 SMNVEV, per germline (reference sequence). The CDR3 coding sequence is TGTGCCAGCAGCCCTAGGCCGGGACAGAACTACGAGCAGTACTTC. This translates into CASSPRPGQNYEQYF.

This clone was recorded once. The gene calls are TRBV18 and TRBJ2-1, with D perhaps TRBD1 (5 bases). CDR1 and CDR2 from the germline V gene are KGHSH and LQKENI. The CDR3 contains 15 residues. With 5 bases removed from V and 4 bases from J, the gap between germline ends came to 15 bases. CDR3 loop: CASSFREMDYNEQFF. For the CDR3, the DNA is TGTGCCAGCTCATTCAGGGAAATGGATTACAATGAGCAGTTCTTC.

The V gene is TRBV27, the J gene TRBJ2-5, with 10 bases that match TRBD2. CDR1 MNHEY and CDR2 SMNVEV come from the germline V gene (reference sequence). J gave up 5 bases and V 2 bases, and 8 bases lay outside the gene matches. CDR3 length: 16 residues. The CDR3 DNA reads as TGTGCCAGCAGTTTAATGGCTAGCGGGAGCTTTGAGACCCAGTACTTC. This encodes CASSLMASGSFETQYF.

This chain uses TRBV28 with TRBJ1-1; TRBD1 matches 12 bases. J lost 4 bases, V lost 6 bases, and 15 bases had no gene match. CDR3 length: 18 amino acids. Germline lookup yields CDR1 MDHEN and CDR2 SYDVKM. The CDR3 sequence: CASSHSIRDRGRFTEAFF. The CDR3 DNA reads TGTGCCAGCAGCCATTCCATCCGGGACAGGGGGCGATTCACTGAAGCTTTCTTT.

The rearrangement joins TRBV6-5 to TRBJ1-1; D may be TRBD1 (6 bases). V was shortened by 8 bases and J by 5 bases, with 21 bases between the two germline ends. This CDR3 region has 15 residues. Germline V CDR1 and CDR2: MNHEY, SVGAGI. This CDR3 is CASSGGTQGSTEAFF. CDR3 nucleotides: TGTGCCAGCTCCGGCGGGACACAAGGGAGTACTGAAGCTTTCTTT.

V gene TRBV5-4 combines with J gene TRBJ1-2; D gene unclear. CDR1 is SGHNT and CDR2 is YYREEE in the germline V gene (reference sequence). CDR3 length: 14 amino acids. V was clipped by 7 bases and J by 4 bases, with 17 bases between them. CDR3 DNA: TGTGCCAGCCCTTTTTTGGACGAGGGCTATGGCTACACCTTC. Protein product: CASPFLDEGYGYTF.

The CDR3 protein is CASTSSGNTIYF. Here the CDR3 DNA reads TGTGCCAGCACCTCCTCTGGAAACACCATATATTTT. This chain links TRBV6-5 with TRBJ1-3; D call uncertain. V lost 7 bases to trimming and J lost 0 bases, with 4 bases between them. CDR1 MNHEY and CDR2 SVGAGI come from the germline V gene. The CDR3 contains 12 residues.

The V gene is TRBV5-1, the J gene TRBJ1-5; unclear D gene. The CDR3 totals 14 residues. Trimming took off 0 bases at V and 7 bases at J, with 11 bases between the two ends. Per the germline V gene, CDR1 is SGHRS and CDR2 is YFSETQ. CDR3 nucleotide sequence: TGCGCCAGCAGCTTGGATTCGGGGAGCCAGCCCCAGCATTTT. Protein: CASSLDSGSQPQHF.

This rearrangement joins TRBV28 to TRBJ1-1; perhaps TRBD1 as D (5 bases). The CDR3 consists of 13 residues. Per germline, CDR1 MDHEN and CDR2 SYDVKM. The germline V and J ends were trimmed by 6 bases and 6 bases, with 14 bases remaining between them. In DNA, the CDR3 is TGTGCCAGCAGCTCGGACAAGGAGCCTGAAGCTTTCTTT. Encoded protein: CASSSDKEPEAFF.

V and J are TRBV27 and TRBJ1-5; D unresolved. Germline values: CDR1 MNHEY, CDR2 SMNVEV (reference sequence). The CDR3 consists of 17 residues. Deletions cut 2 bases from V and 2 bases from J, with 16 bases between. In nucleotides, the CDR3 is TGTGCCAGCAGTTTAAAAGGGTCTCCTATTCGCAATCAGCCCCAGCATTTT. This encodes CASSLKGSPIRNQPQHF.

This clone occurred once. This rearrangement joins TRBV10-3 to TRBJ2-1; a weak D match, TRBD2 (6 bases). V gave up 10 bases and J gave up 0 bases, with 19 bases separating them. CDR3 length equals 16 residues. Per the germline V gene, CDR1 is ENHRY and CDR2 is SYGVKD. CDR3 nucleotides: TGTGCCAGCAGCGGGCAGACATTCAGCTCCTACAATGAGCAGTTCTTC. Protein sequence: CASSGQTFSSYNEQFF.

The chain is built from TRBV7-6 and TRBJ1-6, with a tentative D call TRBD1 (5 bases). Germline V gives CDR1 SGHVS, CDR2 FNYEAQ. The length of the CDR3 is 18 residues. V gave up 1 base and J gave up 13 bases, with 26 bases separating them. The chain's CDR3 is CASSLVREGSAGLHPLHF. Here the CDR3 DNA reads TGTGCCAGCAGCTTAGTGAGGGAGGGGAGCGCCGGGCTTCACCCCCTCCACTTT.

Here the CDR3 DNA reads TGCGCCAGCAGCCCCGGTGGGTCCGTGTATGGCGAGCAGTACTTC. It specifies CASSPGGSVYGEQYF. The chain couples TRBV5-1 to TRBJ2-7; D unresolved. The CDR3 length is 15 residues. Trimming cost V 4 bases and J 6 bases, with 20 bases left between them. CDR1 is SGHRS, CDR2 YFSETQ, per germline.

This clone was observed a handful of times. The chain combines TRBV4-3 with TRBJ1-1; unclear D gene. The CDR3 spans 14 residues. CDR1 and CDR2 (germline): LGHNA, YSLEER. V was clipped by 0 bases and J by 1 base, with 6 bases between them. The DNA of the CDR3 is TGCGCCAGCAGCCAAGAGCTGGGGAACACTGAAGCTTTCTTT. Translation: CASSQELGNTEAFF.

A note on this clone: Within the sample, other DNA sequences also encode this same CDR3. In nucleotides, the CDR3 is TGTGCCAGCTCACCACCGAGCACAGATACGCAGTATTTT. Translated, it gives CASSPPSTDTQYF. The chain has TRBV18 and TRBJ2-3; no clear D. The CDR3 consists of 13 residues. Deletions cut 0 bases from V and 0 bases from J, with 1 base between. Germline values: CDR1 KGHSH, CDR2 LQKENI.

The genes are TRBV9 and TRBJ2-7, with D possibly called TRBD1 or TRBD2 (5 bases each). Germline V lookup: CDR1 SGDLS, CDR2 YYNGEE. The V gene lost 0 bases and the J gene lost 4 bases, with 14 bases spanning the gap. This CDR3 is built from 15 residues. Written as DNA, the CDR3 is TGTGCCAGCAGCGTAGGTACGAGGGGACCTTACGAGCAGTACTTC. Protein sequence: CASSVGTRGPYEQYF.

The chain combines TRBV9 with TRBJ2-5; possible D gene TRBD1, 5 bases. Germline V CDR1 and CDR2: SGDLS, YYNGEE. The CDR3 is made up of 14 amino acids. Trimming removed 3 bases at V and 2 bases at J, with 11 bases between. The DNA for the CDR3 is TGTGCCAGCAGCGAGAGACAGACTCAAGAGACCCAGTACTTC. Translated, it gives CASSERQTQETQYF.

The chain joins TRBV10-2 to TRBJ1-5; the D is unclear. This CDR3 is built from 16 residues. In germline, CDR1 is WSHSY, CDR2 SAAADI. V was clipped by 0 bases and J by 0 bases, with 9 bases between them. The CDR3 coding sequence is TGCGCCAGCAGTGAGTCGGGAGCTTATAGCAATCAGCCCCAGCATTTT. Residues: CASSESGAYSNQPQHF.

The gene calls are TRBV28 and TRBJ2-1, with 7 bases fitting TRBD1. This CDR3 has 13 amino acids. V lost 5 bases to trimming and J lost 10 bases; unmatched junction nucleotides: 8. Germline V gives CDR1 MDHEN, CDR2 SYDVKM. The CDR3 bases are TGTGCCAGCAGTCTCGACAGGGTTCGAGAGCAGTTCTTC. This sequence encodes CASSLDRVREQFF.

The V and J genes are TRBV6-5 and TRBJ2-7; D remains unclear. This CDR3 contains 11 residues. CDR1 and CDR2 (germline): MNHEY, SVGAGI. V shed 0 bases and J shed 9 bases, with 6 bases lying between them. In DNA, the CDR3 is TGTGCCAGCAGTTACTCTCACAGGCAGTACTTC. Translated, it gives CASSYSHRQYF.

As for this clone: At one end, the junction sequence differs from germline, possibly due to a read error. This rearrangement joins TRBV7-3 to TRBJ1-5; unclear D gene. The germline CDR1 and CDR2 sequences are SGHTA and FQGTGA. The CDR3 has 14 amino acids. The CDR3 nucleotides read TGTGCCAGCAGCCTTAGTGATAGCAATCAGCCCCGGCATTTT. It specifies CASSLSDSNQPRHF.

The rearrangement uses TRBV19 and TRBJ2-1; 8 nucleotides match TRBD2. This CDR3 comprises 17 residues. Looked up from germline, CDR1 is LNHDA and CDR2 is SQIVND (reference sequence). The V segment lost 5 bases and the J segment 2 bases; nucleotides outside the gene matches: 11. In nucleotides, the CDR3 is TGTGCCAGTAGTTCCCCTCGAAGCGGGGGTCCCTACAATGAGCAGTTCTTC. Its translation: CASSSPRSGGPYNEQFF.

This chain connects TRBV2 to TRBJ1-5; TRBD1 matches 9 bases. CDR1 and CDR2 from the germline V gene are SNHLY and FYNNEI. V was clipped by 6 bases and J by 1 base; unmatched bases: 7. CDR3 length equals 16 residues. CDR3 bases: TGTGCCAGCAGGGGGACCGACAGGGGGAGCAATCAGCCCCAGCATTTT. Translation gives CASRGTDRGSNQPQHF.

This chain uses TRBV29-1 with TRBJ1-5, with D uncertain. There are 13 residues in the CDR3. Germline-derived CDR1 and CDR2 are SQVTM and ANQGSEA. Trimming stripped 5 bases from V and 2 bases from J, with 10 bases between. As DNA, the CDR3 is TGCAGCGTTCTGTCATCGGGCAATCAGCCCCAGCATTTT. The encoded protein is CSVLSSGNQPQHF.

The gene calls are TRBV19 and TRBJ1-4; D gene ambiguous. Trimming took off 3 bases at V and 8 bases at J, with 7 bases between the two ends. The CDR3 consists of 12 residues. Germline values: CDR1 LNHDA, CDR2 SQIVND (reference sequence). This CDR3 reads CASSIAAEKLFF. The CDR3 bases are TGTGCCAGTAGTATCGCCGCGGAAAAACTGTTTTTT.

This chain connects TRBV2 to TRBJ2-1; D is undetermined. V was trimmed by 2 bases and J by 8 bases, leaving 16 bases between them. Germline values: CDR1 SNHLY, CDR2 FYNNEI. The CDR3 runs 15 residues. The CDR3 here is CASSESRRQIDEQFF. The CDR3 DNA sequence: TGTGCCAGCAGTGAAAGCCGTCGGCAGATCGATGAGCAGTTCTTC. Combining the CDR3 with reference TRBV2 and TRBJ2-1 gives the whole variable domain EPEVTQTPSHQVTQMGQEVILRCVPISNHLYFYWYRQILGQKVEFLVSFYNNEISEKSEIFDDQFSVERPDGSNFTLKIRSTKLEDSAMYFCASSESRRQIDEQFFGPGTRLTVL.

CDR3 sequence (DNA): TGTGCCAGCAGCTTAGGGGTCTGGGAGCAGTTCTTC. This sequence encodes CASSLGVWEQFF. V gene TRBV7-2 combines with J gene TRBJ2-1; unclear D gene. Germline values: CDR1 SGHTA, CDR2 FQGNSA. CDR3 length: 12 amino acids. Trimming pared 1 base from V and 10 bases from J, leaving 8 bases between.

V is TRBV7-9 and J is TRBJ2-7; perhaps TRBD1 as D (6 bases). V lost 4 bases, J lost 6 bases, and 19 bases lay in between. The CDR3 has 15 residues. Germline CDR1 and CDR2: SEHNR and FQNEAQ (reference sequence). The CDR3: CASSYSELGQSEQYF. In DNA form, the CDR3 reads TGTGCCAGCAGCTACTCTGAGCTTGGACAGAGCGAGCAGTACTTC.

The chain uses TRBV7-2 and TRBJ1-2; 8 nucleotides match TRBD1. Germline V gene sequence: CDR1 SGHTA, CDR2 FQGNSA. This CDR3 comprises 15 residues. The J segment lost 4 bases and the V segment lost 5 bases, leaving 9 bases of the junction unmatched. The DNA for the CDR3 is TGTGCCAGCAGCCGACCAGGACAGGGACTCTATGGCTACACCTTC. It specifies CASSRPGQGLYGYTF.

V and J are TRBV7-9 and TRBJ2-7; no reliable D call. Looked up from germline, CDR1 is SEHNR and CDR2 is FQNEAQ (reference sequence). The V end was cut by 5 bases, the J end by 2 bases, with 13 bases between. The CDR3 runs 14 residues. The CDR3 is CASSTDTPPYEQYF. CDR3 bases: TGTGCCAGCAGCACCGACACACCCCCCTACGAGCAGTACTTC.